The rows below give T cell receptor beta chains drawn from one sample of a study of beta chain features in type 1 diabetes. Repertoires were generated with immunoSEQ multiplex PCR, while TCRdb's copy carries only in-frame clones and drops some. Among approximately 470,000 clones, about 30% were seen once, and the ten largest hold around 0.065%. The source material was naive CD4+ T cells from blood. Source of these receptors: a man aged 18 to 30 in good health. Both conserved end residues are part of each CDR3. The order of the fields is clone size, V gene, D gene, J gene, CDR3 protein, CDR3 DNA. D genes are given only for firm matches. Clone size is given for some rows only: seen once, a few or many times, or a class if the clone is expanded.

size: NA; V: TRBV4-3; D: NA; J: TRBJ2-3; CDR3: CASSQVSLSQGMGTDTQYF; DNA: TGCGCCAGCAGCCAAGTGTCCTTATCTCAGGGGATGGGAACAGATACGCAGTATTTT
size: few; V: TRBV28; D: NA; J: TRBJ2-2; CDR3: CASIWQGAGELFF; DNA: TGTGCCAGCATTTGGCAGGGTGCCGGGGAGCTGTTTTTT
size: few; V: TRBV29-1; D: NA; J: TRBJ2-2; CDR3: CSVSSAANTGELFF; DNA: TGCAGCGTTTCGTCAGCGGCGAACACCGGGGAGCTGTTTTTT
size: NA; V: TRBV30; D: NA; J: TRBJ2-7; CDR3: CAWSVFQGSYEQYF; DNA: TGTGCCTGGAGTGTTTTCCAGGGGTCCTACGAGCAGTACTTC
size: few; V: TRBV7-9; D: NA; J: TRBJ2-7; CDR3: CASRTTGYEQYF; DNA: TGTGCCAGCAGGACAACGGGTTACGAGCAGTACTTC
size: NA; V: TRBV10-3; D: TRBD2; J: TRBJ2-3; CDR3: CATREAGDHTDTQYF; DNA: TGTGCCACGCGAGAAGCGGGAGACCACACAGATACGCAGTATTTT
size: NA; V: TRBV4-1; D: NA; J: TRBJ2-7; CDR3: CASSHPGVGYEQYF; DNA: TGCGCCAGCAGCCACCCGGGGGTGGGCTACGAGCAGTACTTC
size: NA; V: TRBV9; D: NA; J: TRBJ1-1; CDR3: CASSADLGFANTEAFF; DNA: TGTGCCAGCAGCGCCGACCTCGGCTTCGCGAACACTGAAGCTTTCTTT
size: NA; V: TRBV7-2; D: NA; J: TRBJ2-7; CDR3: CASSRGYEQYF; DNA: TGTGCCAGCAGCCGGGGCTACGAGCAGTACTTC
size: NA; V: TRBV12-5; D: TRBD2; J: TRBJ2-1; CDR3: CASGLGLAGDYNEQFF; DNA: TGTGCTAGTGGTTTAGGACTAGCGGGAGATTACAATGAGCAGTTCTTC
size: NA; V: TRBV30; D: NA; J: TRBJ2-2; CDR3: CALYDPVNTGELFF; DNA: TGTGCCTTATACGACCCGGTCAACACCGGGGAGCTGTTTTTT
size: NA; V: TRBV5-1; D: NA; J: TRBJ1-1; CDR3: CASSLVHGGGTEAFF; DNA: TGCGCCAGCAGCTTGGTCCACGGCGGTGGGACTGAAGCTTTCTTT
size: few; V: TRBV18; D: NA; J: TRBJ2-7; CDR3: CASSGSGTTVYEQYF; DNA: TGTGCCAGCTCAGGTTCCGGGACAACCGTCTACGAGCAGTACTTC
size: few; V: TRBV30; D: NA; J: TRBJ2-1; CDR3: CAWSVGTSYNEQFF; DNA: TGTGCCTGGAGTGTGGGGACTTCTTACAATGAGCAGTTCTTC
size: NA; V: TRBV30; D: NA; J: TRBJ2-7; CDR3: CACGGSYEQYF; DNA: TGTGCCTGCGGCGGCAGCTACGAGCAGTACTTC
size: NA; V: TRBV5-1; D: NA; J: TRBJ1-1; CDR3: CASTQRVNTEAFF; DNA: TGCGCCAGCACCCAGAGGGTGAACACTGAAGCTTTCTTT
size: NA; V: TRBV13; D: NA; J: TRBJ2-4; CDR3: CASSAWVGEVKNIQYF; DNA: TGTGCCAGCAGCGCCTGGGTGGGCGAGGTCAAAAACATTCAGTACTTC
size: NA; V: TRBV7-2; D: TRBD2; J: TRBJ2-3; CDR3: CASSLSSFSGVRTDTQYF; DNA: TGTGCCAGCAGCCTATCCAGTTTTAGCGGGGTCCGCACAGATACGCAGTATTTT
size: few; V: TRBV23-1; D: NA; J: TRBJ1-1; CDR3: CASSHRWANTEAFF; DNA: TGCGCCAGCAGTCACAGGTGGGCGAACACTGAAGCTTTCTTT
size: NA; V: TRBV10-3; D: TRBD2; J: TRBJ2-3; CDR3: CAISRLAGGPDTQYF; DNA: TGTGCCATCAGCAGACTAGCGGGAGGGCCAGATACGCAGTATTTT